The 22 T cell receptor beta chains presented below share a single source sample, sequenced in a study of blood T cell repertoires in COVID-19. Sequencing was performed with immunoSEQ multiplex PCR; in TCRdb, only in-frame clones are kept and a portion is missing. Of about 180,000 clones in the sample, 70% to 90% are singletons; the top ten hold 9.5% to 13%. The specimen was peripheral blood. The receptors were sampled from a human donor with active or convalescent COVID-19. The donor label of this sample is uncertain.

The chain has TRBV10-3 and TRBJ2-1, with 11 bases that match TRBD2. The ends lost 3 bases at V and 7 bases at J; junction bases unmatched: 8. CDR1 is ENHRY, CDR2 SYGVKD, per germline. The CDR3 is made up of 16 amino acids. The CDR3 DNA reads TGTGCCATCAGTGAAGGTAAACTAGCGGGGGCAAATGAGCAGTTCTTC. This translates into CAISEGKLAGANEQFF.

The chain uses TRBV2 and TRBJ2-1; 8 bases align to TRBD1. The germline CDR1 and CDR2 sequences are SNHLY and FYNNEI. The CDR3 covers 17 residues. Trimming at V came to 3 bases and at J to 4 bases, leaving 11 bases not matched to a gene. CDR3 sequence (DNA): TGTGCCAGCAGTGACAGGGGGCGCGAACGGGGGTACAATGAGCAGTTCTTC. Encoded protein: CASSDRGRERGYNEQFF.

The chain links TRBV5-6 to TRBJ1-4, with D perhaps matching TRBD1 (6 bases). This CDR3 contains 12 residues. Germline V gives CDR1 SGHDT, CDR2 YYEEEE. Trimming removed 4 bases at V and 8 bases at J, with 9 bases between. In nucleotides, the CDR3 is TGTGCCAGCAGCGCCGGACAGGAAAAACTGTTTTTT. Its translation: CASSAGQEKLFF.

The table lists this clone with many counts. The chain uses TRBV4-1 and TRBJ2-7; D is possibly TRBD1 (6 bases). This CDR3 contains 15 residues. The germline V and J ends were trimmed by 4 bases and 4 bases, with 17 bases remaining between them. Germline CDR1 and CDR2: MGHRA and YSYEKL. The CDR3 sequence is CASSPGAQSLYEQYF. For the CDR3, the DNA is TGCGCCAGCAGCCCAGGGGCACAGTCACTTTACGAGCAGTACTTC.

This chain uses TRBV6-1 with TRBJ2-1; 10 bases line up with TRBD2. The CDR3 has 16 residues. V lost 2 bases to trimming and J lost 8 bases; unmatched junction nucleotides: 9. The germline gives CDR1 MNHNS, CDR2 SASEGT. This chain's CDR3 is CASSEYERGGIYEQFF. DNA for the CDR3: TGTGCCAGCAGTGAATACGAGCGGGGGGGCATCTATGAGCAGTTCTTC.

This clone was seen at least ten times. The CDR3 DNA is TGTGCCAGCAGCCCCGTTGCGGCCATATATTTT. Amino acids: CASSPVAAIYF. The V call is TRBV5-4, the J call TRBJ1-3; D gene ambiguous. Deletions cut 4 bases from V and 11 bases from J, with 10 bases between. The CDR3 is 11 amino acids. Germline lookup yields CDR1 SGHNT and CDR2 YYREEE (reference sequence).

The V gene is TRBV2, the J gene TRBJ1-1; possibly TRBD1 for D (6 bases). The CDR3 spans 14 residues. CDR1 and CDR2 from the germline V gene are SNHLY and FYNNEI. Trimming shortened V by 5 bases and J by 3 bases, and 13 bases separated the two germline ends. The CDR3 DNA reads TGTGCCAGCAGTCTACAGGGAATGGACACTGAAGCTTTCTTT. This codes for CASSLQGMDTEAFF.

V usage is TRBV18 and J usage is TRBJ1-2, with TRBD1 identical over 9 bases. Losses at the gene ends were 6 bases for V and 6 bases for J; bases not matched to a gene: 5. This CDR3 spans 13 amino acids. The germline CDR1 and CDR2 sequences are KGHSH and LQKENI. For the CDR3, the DNA is TGTGCCAGCTCGGATAGGACAGGGGATGGCTACACCTTC. Encoded protein: CASSDRTGDGYTF.

This chain links TRBV12-3 or TRBV12-4 with TRBJ1-5; D unresolved. The CDR3 is 13 residues long. Trimming cost V 2 bases and J 5 bases, with 7 bases left between them. In DNA, the CDR3 is TGTGCCAGCAGTTTAAGCATCTATCAGCCCCAGCATTTT. It yields the protein CASSLSIYQPQHF.

This clone was observed a single time. V gene TRBV4-2 combines with J gene TRBJ2-1; TRBD1 matches at 9 bases. The CDR3 has 17 residues. V was pared by 5 bases and J by 8 bases, with 16 bases of the junction left unmatched. The germline gives CDR1 LGHNA, CDR2 YNFKEQ. CDR3 loop: CASSSRTGGLGGDEQFF. The CDR3 coding sequence is TGTGCCAGCAGCTCAAGAACAGGGGGCTTAGGGGGCGATGAGCAGTTCTTC.

CDR3 amino acids: CASSVGGDTQYF. DNA of the CDR3: TGTGCCAGCAGCGTGGGAGGAGATACGCAGTATTTT. The chain combines TRBV7-2 with TRBJ2-3; D is possibly TRBD2 (6 bases). Germline V CDR1 and CDR2: SGHTA, FQGNSA. V was clipped by 5 bases and J by 5 bases, with 8 bases between them. The CDR3 contains 12 residues.

The chain recombines TRBV30 with TRBJ2-3; tentative D call: TRBD2 (5 bases). The CDR3 totals 13 residues. V was trimmed by 3 bases and J by 4 bases, leaving 11 bases between them. Germline values: CDR1 GTSNPN, CDR2 SVGIG (reference sequence). This CDR3 is CAWSPFSADTQYF. The CDR3 nucleotides read TGTGCCTGGAGCCCATTTAGCGCAGATACGCAGTATTTT. Full variable domain (remainder filled in from reference TRBV30 and TRBJ2-3): SQTIHQWPATLVQPVGSPLSLECTVEGTSNPNLYWYRQAAGRGLQLLFYSVGIGQISSEVPQNLSASRPQDRQFILSSKKLLLSDSGFYLCAWSPFSADTQYFGPGTRLTVL.

This sequence joins TRBV2 and TRBJ1-1, with D possibly TRBD1 on 5 matching bases. The V and J ends lost 4 bases and 1 base respectively, with 13 bases between them. The CDR3 is 15 residues long. Germline lookup yields CDR1 SNHLY and CDR2 FYNNEI. CDR3 sequence (DNA): TGTGCCAGCAGTGTTCGGGGGAACTCGAACACTGAAGCTTTCTTT. It codes for CASSVRGNSNTEAFF.

This clone was counted a single time. V is TRBV5-1 and J is TRBJ2-3, with TRBD2 identical over 10 bases. CDR3 size: 16 residues. Germline V CDR1 and CDR2: SGHRS, YFSETQ. J was trimmed by 2 bases and V by 4 bases; bases with no gene match: 7. CDR3 loop: CASSVGTSVFTDTQYF. DNA of the CDR3: TGCGCCAGCAGCGTAGGGACTAGCGTCTTCACAGATACGCAGTATTTT.

The chain is built from TRBV24-1 and TRBJ2-3; D may be TRBD1 (6 bases). Trimming stripped 4 bases from V and 0 bases from J, with 13 bases between. The V gene's germline CDR1 is KGHDR and CDR2 SFDVKD. This CDR3 comprises 16 residues. CDR3 amino acids: CATSDPGAVSTDTQYF. The DNA of the CDR3 is TGTGCCACCAGTGACCCAGGGGCGGTCAGCACAGATACGCAGTATTTT.

The J gene is TRBJ2-7, the V gene TRBV7-9, with 14 bases fitting TRBD2. V shed 5 bases, J shed 0 bases, and the junction held 12 bases outside the gene matches. Germline CDR1 is SEHNR and CDR2 is FQNEAQ (reference sequence). This CDR3 comprises 19 residues. This chain's CDR3 is CASSPPGQGLAGASYEQYF. The CDR3 DNA sequence: TGTGCCAGCAGCCCCCCTGGACAGGGACTAGCGGGAGCCTCCTACGAGCAGTACTTC.

The V gene is TRBV29-1, the J gene TRBJ2-7; D may be TRBD1 (5 bases). The CDR3 has 15 amino acids. Germline-derived CDR1 and CDR2 are SQVTM and ANQGSEA. V lost 4 bases and J 6 bases, leaving 22 bases between the germline ends. Here the CDR3 reads CSVANTGLRHSEQYF. In nucleotides, the CDR3 is TGCAGCGTTGCCAATACAGGATTGAGACATTCCGAGCAGTACTTC.

The chain carries TRBV10-3 and TRBJ2-7; the D is unclear. In germline, CDR1 is ENHRY, CDR2 SYGVKD. V shed 9 bases and J shed 6 bases, with 18 bases lying between them. The CDR3 is 13 residues long. The CDR3 loop reads CAMRSPSAGEQYF. For the CDR3, the DNA is TGTGCCATGAGAAGCCCCTCGGCAGGCGAGCAGTACTTC.

The rearrangement links TRBV10-3 to TRBJ2-5, with a weak D call TRBD1 (7 bases). There are 16 residues in the CDR3. Germline CDR1 ENHRY, CDR2 SYGVKD. The V and J ends lost 0 bases and 4 bases respectively, with 15 bases between them. The CDR3 DNA follows: TGTGCCATCAGTGAGTCGACAGGGAGGCGCGGAGAGACCCAGTACTTC. It yields the protein CAISESTGRRGETQYF.

This clone showed up just a few times. CDR3 DNA sequence: TGTGCCAGCAGTTTCCTAGCGGTAGAGGCGGCAGATACGCAGTATTTT. It codes for CASSFLAVEAADTQYF. J is TRBJ2-3 and V is TRBV28; TRBD2 matches at 7 bases. This CDR3 comprises 16 residues. With V trimmed by 3 bases and J by 4 bases, 10 bases remained unmatched. CDR1 and CDR2 (germline): MDHEN, SYDVKM. The complete variable domain, with remaining parts taken from reference TRBV28 and TRBJ2-3, reads DVKVTQSSRYLVKRTGEKVFLECVQDMDHENMFWYRQDPGLGLRLIYFSYDVKMKEKGDIPEGYSVSREKKERFSLILESASTNQTSMYLCASSFLAVEAADTQYFGPGTRLTVL.

The rearrangement links TRBV28 to TRBJ2-5; D might be TRBD2 (5 bases). V lost 4 bases, J lost 5 bases, and 8 bases lay in between. CDR1 and CDR2 from the germline V gene are MDHEN and SYDVKM. CDR3 length: 12 residues. The DNA of the CDR3 is TGTGCCAGCAGTTCTTTAGCGGAGACCCAGTACTTC. Its protein product is CASSSLAETQYF.

The chain uses TRBV7-3 and TRBJ2-1; D is possibly TRBD1 (6 bases). The V gene's germline CDR1 is SGHTA and CDR2 FQGTGA. The CDR3 spans 18 residues. V was pared by 5 bases and J by 2 bases, with 22 bases between. The CDR3 loop reads CASSPKGGHKTAYNEQFF. The CDR3 bases are TGTGCCAGCAGCCCCAAAGGGGGACACAAAACGGCCTACAATGAGCAGTTCTTC.